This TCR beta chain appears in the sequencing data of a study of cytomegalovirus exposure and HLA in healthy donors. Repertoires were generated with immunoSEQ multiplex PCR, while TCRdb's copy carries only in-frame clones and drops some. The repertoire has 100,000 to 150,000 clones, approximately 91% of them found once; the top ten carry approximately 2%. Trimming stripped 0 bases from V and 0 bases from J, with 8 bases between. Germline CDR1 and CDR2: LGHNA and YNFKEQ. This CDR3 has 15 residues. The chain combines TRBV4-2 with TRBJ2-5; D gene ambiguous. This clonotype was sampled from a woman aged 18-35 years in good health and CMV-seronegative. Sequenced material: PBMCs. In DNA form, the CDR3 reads TGTGCCAGCAGCCAAGAGGCACAGCACCAAGAGACCCAGTACTTC. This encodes CASSQEAQHQETQYF.